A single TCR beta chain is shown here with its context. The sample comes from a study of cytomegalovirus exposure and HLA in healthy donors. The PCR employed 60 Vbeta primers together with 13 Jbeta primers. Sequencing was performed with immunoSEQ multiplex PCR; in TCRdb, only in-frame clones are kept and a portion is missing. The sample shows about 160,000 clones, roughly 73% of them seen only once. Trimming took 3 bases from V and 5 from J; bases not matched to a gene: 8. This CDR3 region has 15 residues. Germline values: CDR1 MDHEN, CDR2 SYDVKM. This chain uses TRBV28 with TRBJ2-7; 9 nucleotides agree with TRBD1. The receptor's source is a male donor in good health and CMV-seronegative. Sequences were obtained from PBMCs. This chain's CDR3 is CASSLPGTGNNEQYF. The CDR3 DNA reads TGTGCCAGCAGTTTGCCCGGGACAGGGAACAACGAGCAGTACTTC.